This T cell receptor beta chain is drawn from a study of CDR3 diversity in severe acne. The germline gives CDR1 SEHNR, CDR2 FQNEAQ (reference sequence). Trimming removed 1 base at V and 5 bases at J, with 8 bases between. The CDR3 loop spans 14 amino acids. Each CDR3 protein is one row after TCRdb ran MiXCR on the PCR reads. The sample gives some 84,000 distinct CDR3 sequences, approximately 52% of which show up once; 9.5% to 13% is in the top ten. The sample holds many counts of this clonotype. V is TRBV7-9 and J is TRBJ1-4; D ambiguous. The sequenced material came from blood. The sequence derives from a male donor in good health, serving as a control. CDR3 region: CASSLVDGNEKLFF. The CDR3 nucleotides read TGTGCCAGCAGCTTAGTGGACGGAAATGAAAAACTGTTTTTT. The entire variable domain, with the rest obtained from reference TRBV7-9 and TRBJ1-4, is as follows: DTGVSQNPRHKITKRGQNVTFRCDPISEHNRLYWYRQTLGQGPEFLTYFQNEAQLEKSRLLSDRFSAERPKGSFSTLEIQRTEQGDSAMYLCASSLVDGNEKLFFGSGTQLSVL.